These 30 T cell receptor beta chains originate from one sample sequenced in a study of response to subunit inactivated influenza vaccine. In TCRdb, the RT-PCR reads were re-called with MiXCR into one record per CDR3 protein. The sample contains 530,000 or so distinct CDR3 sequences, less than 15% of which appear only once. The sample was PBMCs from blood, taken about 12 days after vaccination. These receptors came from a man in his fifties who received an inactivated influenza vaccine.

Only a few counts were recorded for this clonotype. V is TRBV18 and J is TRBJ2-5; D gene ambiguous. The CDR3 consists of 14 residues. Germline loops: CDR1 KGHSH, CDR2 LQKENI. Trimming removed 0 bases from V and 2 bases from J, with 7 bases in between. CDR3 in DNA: TGTGCCAGCTCACCACCGTCCCAGCAAGAGACCCAGTACTTC. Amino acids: CASSPPSQQETQYF.

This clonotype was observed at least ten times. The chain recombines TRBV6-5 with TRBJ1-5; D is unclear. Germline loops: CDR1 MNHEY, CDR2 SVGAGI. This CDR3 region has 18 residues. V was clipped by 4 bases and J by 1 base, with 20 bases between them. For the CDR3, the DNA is TGTGCCAGCAGTTTCTCGGGCGCGGGTCCGACAAGCAATCAGCCCCAGCATTTT. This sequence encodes CASSFSGAGPTSNQPQHF.

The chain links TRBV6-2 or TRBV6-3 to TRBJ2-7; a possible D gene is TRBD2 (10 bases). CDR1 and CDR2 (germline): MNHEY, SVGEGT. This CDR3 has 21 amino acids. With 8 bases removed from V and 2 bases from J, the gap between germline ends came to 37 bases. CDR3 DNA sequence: TGTGCCAGCTTATCCCCACTCCCGGGACAGGGCGGCCTAGCGGGGGCCTACGAGCAGTACTTC. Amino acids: CASLSPLPGQGGLAGAYEQYF.

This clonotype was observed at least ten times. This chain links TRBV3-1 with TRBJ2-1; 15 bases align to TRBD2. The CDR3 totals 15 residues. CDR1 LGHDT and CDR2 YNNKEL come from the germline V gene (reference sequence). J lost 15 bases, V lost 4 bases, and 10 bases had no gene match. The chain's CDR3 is CASSRGLAGGLPPFF. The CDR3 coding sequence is TGTGCCAGCAGCCGAGGACTAGCGGGAGGGCTTCCCCCGTTCTTC.

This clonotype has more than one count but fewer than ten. The CDR3 DNA sequence: TGTGCCAGCAGCTTAACGGCCGGACAGGGAGACCCTCGGGGCCAGCATTTT. It encodes CASSLTAGQGDPRGQHF. V is TRBV7-6 and J is TRBJ1-5, with 8 bases that match TRBD1. The germline V gene has CDR1 SGHVS and CDR2 FNYEAQ. J was trimmed by 12 bases and V by 2 bases; bases with no gene match: 18. This CDR3 comprises 17 residues.

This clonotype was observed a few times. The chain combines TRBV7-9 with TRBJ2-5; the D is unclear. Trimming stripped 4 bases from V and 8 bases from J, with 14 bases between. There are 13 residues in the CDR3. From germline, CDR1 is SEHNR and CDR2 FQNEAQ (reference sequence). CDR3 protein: CASSWADTVTQYF. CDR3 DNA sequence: TGTGCCAGCAGCTGGGCGGATACCGTCACCCAGTACTTC.

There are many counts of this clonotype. CDR3 coding DNA: TGCGCCAGCAGCTTGGCCGGAGGCAATCAGCCCCAGCATTTT. Protein product: CASSLAGGNQPQHF. The rearrangement joins TRBV5-1 to TRBJ1-5; no reliable D call. The CDR3 sequence is 14 residues long. The germline gives CDR1 SGHRS, CDR2 YFSETQ. V gave up 0 bases and J gave up 2 bases, with 6 bases separating them.

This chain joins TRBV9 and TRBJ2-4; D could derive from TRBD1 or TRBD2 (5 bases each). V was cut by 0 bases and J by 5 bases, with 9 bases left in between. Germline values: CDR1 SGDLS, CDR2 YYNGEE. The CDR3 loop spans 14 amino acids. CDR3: CASSVGRGENIQYF. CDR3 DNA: TGTGCCAGCAGCGTAGGGAGAGGGGAAAACATTCAGTACTTC.

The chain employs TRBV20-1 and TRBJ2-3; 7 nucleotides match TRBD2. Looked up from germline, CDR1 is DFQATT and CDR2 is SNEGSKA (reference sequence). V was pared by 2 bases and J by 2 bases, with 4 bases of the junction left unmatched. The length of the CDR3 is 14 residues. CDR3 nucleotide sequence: TGCAGTGCTAGACCTAGCGGACTCACAGATACGCAGTATTTT. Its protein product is CSARPSGLTDTQYF.

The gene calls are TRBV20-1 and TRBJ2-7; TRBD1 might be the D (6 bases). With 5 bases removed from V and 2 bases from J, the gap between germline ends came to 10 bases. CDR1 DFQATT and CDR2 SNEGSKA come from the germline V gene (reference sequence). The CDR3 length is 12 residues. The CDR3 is CSAQGQPYEQYF. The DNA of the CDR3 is TGCAGTGCTCAAGGACAGCCCTACGAGCAGTACTTC.

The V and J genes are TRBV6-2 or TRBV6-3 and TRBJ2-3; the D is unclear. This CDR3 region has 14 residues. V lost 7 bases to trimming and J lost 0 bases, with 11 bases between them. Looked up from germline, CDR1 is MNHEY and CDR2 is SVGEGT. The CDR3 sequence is CASKLTRSTDTQYF. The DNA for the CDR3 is TGTGCCAGCAAGTTGACACGGAGCACAGATACGCAGTATTTT.

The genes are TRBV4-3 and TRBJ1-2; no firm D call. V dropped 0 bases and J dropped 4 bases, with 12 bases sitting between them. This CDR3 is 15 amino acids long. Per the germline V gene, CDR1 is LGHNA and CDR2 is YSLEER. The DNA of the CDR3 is TGCGCCAGCAGCCAAGACGTCCGGCCATCCTATGGCTACACCTTC. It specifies CASSQDVRPSYGYTF.

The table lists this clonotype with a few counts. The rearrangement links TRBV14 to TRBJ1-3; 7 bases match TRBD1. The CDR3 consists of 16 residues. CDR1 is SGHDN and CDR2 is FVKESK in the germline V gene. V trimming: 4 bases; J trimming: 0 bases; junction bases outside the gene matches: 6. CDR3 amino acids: CASSPQGGLSGNTIYF. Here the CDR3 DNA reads TGTGCCAGCAGCCCCCAGGGGGGGCTCTCTGGAAACACCATATATTTT.

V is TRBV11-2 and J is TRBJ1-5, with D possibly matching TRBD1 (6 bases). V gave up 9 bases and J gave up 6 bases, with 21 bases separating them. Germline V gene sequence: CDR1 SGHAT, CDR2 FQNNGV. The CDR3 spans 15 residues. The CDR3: CARRRGVPKGQPQHF. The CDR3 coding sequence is TGTGCCAGGAGAAGGGGGGTACCAAAGGGTCAGCCCCAGCATTTT.

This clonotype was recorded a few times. CDR3 amino acids: CASTQDRGYSYEQYF. The CDR3, as DNA: TGTGCCAGCACCCAGGACAGGGGGTACTCCTACGAGCAGTACTTC. The V and J genes are TRBV2 and TRBJ2-7; 10 bases agree with TRBD1. V trimming: 7 bases; J trimming: 0 bases; junction bases outside the gene matches: 6. Looked up from germline, CDR1 is SNHLY and CDR2 is FYNNEI. This CDR3 has 15 residues.

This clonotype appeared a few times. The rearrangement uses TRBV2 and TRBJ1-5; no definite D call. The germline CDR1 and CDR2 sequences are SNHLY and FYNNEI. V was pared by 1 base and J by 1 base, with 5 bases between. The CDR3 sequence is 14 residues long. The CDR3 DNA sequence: TGTGCCAGCAGTGAAGGAACCAGCAATCAGCCCCAGCATTTT. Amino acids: CASSEGTSNQPQHF.

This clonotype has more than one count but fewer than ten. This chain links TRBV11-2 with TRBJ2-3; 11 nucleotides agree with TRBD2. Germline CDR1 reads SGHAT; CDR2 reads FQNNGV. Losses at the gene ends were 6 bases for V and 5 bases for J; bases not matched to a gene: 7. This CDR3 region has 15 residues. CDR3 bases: TGTGCCAGCAGGGGACTTACTAGCGGGAGAGATACGCAGTATTTT. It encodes CASRGLTSGRDTQYF. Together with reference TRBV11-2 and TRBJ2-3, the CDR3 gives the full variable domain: EAGVAQSPRYKIIEKRQSVAFWCNPISGHATLYWYQQILGQGPKLLIQFQNNGVVDDSQLPKDRFSAERLKGVDSTLKIQPAKLEDSAVYLCASRGLTSGRDTQYFGPGTRLTVL.

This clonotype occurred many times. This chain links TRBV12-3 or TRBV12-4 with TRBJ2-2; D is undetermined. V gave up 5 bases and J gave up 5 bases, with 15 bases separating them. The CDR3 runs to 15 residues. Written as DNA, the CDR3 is TGTGCCAGCAGTCCAGCGCGGCGGAGAACCGGGGAGCTGTTTTTT. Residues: CASSPARRRTGELFF.

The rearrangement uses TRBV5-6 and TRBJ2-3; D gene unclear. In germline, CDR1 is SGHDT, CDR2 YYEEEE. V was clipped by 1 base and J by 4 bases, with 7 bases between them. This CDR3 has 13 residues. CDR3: CASSLRWSDTQYF. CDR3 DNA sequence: TGTGCCAGCAGCTTGAGGTGGTCAGATACGCAGTATTTT.

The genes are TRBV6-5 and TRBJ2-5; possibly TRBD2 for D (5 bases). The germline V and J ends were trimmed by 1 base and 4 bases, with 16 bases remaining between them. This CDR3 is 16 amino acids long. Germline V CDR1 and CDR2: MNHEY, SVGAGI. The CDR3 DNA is TGTGCCAGCAGTTACTGGGCTGCTGGAGGACCAGAGACCCAGTACTTC. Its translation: CASSYWAAGGPETQYF.

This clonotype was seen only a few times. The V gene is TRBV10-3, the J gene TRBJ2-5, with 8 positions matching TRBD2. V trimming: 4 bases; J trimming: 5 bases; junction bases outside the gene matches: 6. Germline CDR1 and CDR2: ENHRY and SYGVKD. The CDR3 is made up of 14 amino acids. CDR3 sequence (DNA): TGTGCCATCAGTGGAGCGGGAGTCGGTGAGACCCAGTACTTC. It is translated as CAISGAGVGETQYF.

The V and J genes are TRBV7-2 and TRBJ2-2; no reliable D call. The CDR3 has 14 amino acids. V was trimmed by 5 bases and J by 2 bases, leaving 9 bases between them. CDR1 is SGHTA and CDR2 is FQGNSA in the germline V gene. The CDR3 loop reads CASSQMINTGELFF. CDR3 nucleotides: TGTGCCAGCAGCCAAATGATTAACACCGGGGAGCTGTTTTTT.

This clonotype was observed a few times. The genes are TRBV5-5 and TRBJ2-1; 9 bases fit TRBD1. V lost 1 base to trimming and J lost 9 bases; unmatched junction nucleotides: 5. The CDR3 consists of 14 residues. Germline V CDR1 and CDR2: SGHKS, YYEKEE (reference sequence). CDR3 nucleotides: TGTGCCAGCAGCTTGTTACAGGGGGCGAGTGAGCAGTTCTTC. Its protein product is CASSLLQGASEQFF.

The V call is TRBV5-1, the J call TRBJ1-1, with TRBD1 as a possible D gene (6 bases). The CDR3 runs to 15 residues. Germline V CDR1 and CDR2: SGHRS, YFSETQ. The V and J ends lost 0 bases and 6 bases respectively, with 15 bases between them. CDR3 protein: CASSLGSGGGSEAFF. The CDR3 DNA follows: TGCGCCAGCAGCTTGGGTTCTGGAGGGGGATCTGAAGCTTTCTTT.

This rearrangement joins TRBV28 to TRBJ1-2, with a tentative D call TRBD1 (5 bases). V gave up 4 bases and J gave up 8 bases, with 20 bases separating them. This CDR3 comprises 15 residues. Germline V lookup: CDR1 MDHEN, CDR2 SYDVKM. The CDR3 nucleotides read TGTGCCAGCAGTTCCCACGTACGGGGTAGGGGCGGCTACACCTTC. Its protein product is CASSSHVRGRGGYTF.

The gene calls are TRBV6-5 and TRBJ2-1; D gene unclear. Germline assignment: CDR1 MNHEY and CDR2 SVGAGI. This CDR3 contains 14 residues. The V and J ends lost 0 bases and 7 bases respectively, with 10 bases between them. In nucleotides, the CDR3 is TGTGCCAGCAGTTACTCGAGGTCGGGTAATGAGCAGTTCTTC. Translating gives CASSYSRSGNEQFF.

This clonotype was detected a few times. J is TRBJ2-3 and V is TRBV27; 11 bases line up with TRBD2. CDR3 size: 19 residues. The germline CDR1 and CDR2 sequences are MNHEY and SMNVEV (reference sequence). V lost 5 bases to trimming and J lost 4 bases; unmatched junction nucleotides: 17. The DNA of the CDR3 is TGTGCCAGCAGTGCCACCGGCGGTTGGTCTAGCGGGAGGTCAGATACGCAGTATTTT. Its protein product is CASSATGGWSSGRSDTQYF.

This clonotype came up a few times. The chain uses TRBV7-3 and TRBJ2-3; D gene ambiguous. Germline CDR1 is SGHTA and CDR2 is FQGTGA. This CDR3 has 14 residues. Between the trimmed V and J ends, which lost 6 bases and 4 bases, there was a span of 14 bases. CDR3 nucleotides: TGTGCCAGCAGGCCAGCCGCCAGCTCAGATACGCAGTATTTT. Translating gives CASRPAASSDTQYF.

The CDR3 DNA follows: TGCAGTGCTAGAGATGGGACGAGCACTGAAGCTTTCTTT. Encoded protein: CSARDGTSTEAFF. V usage is TRBV20-1 and J usage is TRBJ1-1, with TRBD1 as a possible D gene (5 bases). The CDR3 covers 13 residues. Germline CDR1 reads DFQATT; CDR2 reads SNEGSKA (reference sequence). Trimming stripped 0 bases from V and 4 bases from J, with 9 bases between.

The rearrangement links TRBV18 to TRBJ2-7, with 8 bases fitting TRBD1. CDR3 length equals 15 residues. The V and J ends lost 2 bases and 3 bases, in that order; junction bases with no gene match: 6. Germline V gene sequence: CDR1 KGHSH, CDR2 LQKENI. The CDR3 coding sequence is TGTGCCAGCTCACCATATACAGGGGGTTACTACGAGCAGTACTTC. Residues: CASSPYTGGYYEQYF.